A selection of T cell receptor beta chains follows, all from one sample in a study of blood T cells in healthy people across ages. MiXCR was run by TCRdb on the 5' RACE reads, yielding one entry per CDR3 protein. Of fewer than 1,200,000 distinct CDR3 sequences listed, about 25% were seen once; the top ten hold around 0.7%. These data were also reused for a study on T cells of mothers and their children.

The sequenced material came from blood. The receptors come from a girl aged 2 to 9 in good health. Both conserved end residues are part of each CDR3. The D gene is left open where the match is weak. Clone size, where shown, is once, few, many, or a class for clones that have expanded.

clone_size: few; j_call: TRBJ1-2; v_call: TRBV29-1; cdr3_length: 14; d_call: NA; cdr3_aa: CSVEDGGAQYGYTF; cdr3_nt: TGCAGCGTTGAAGACGGGGGCGCTCAGTATGGCTACACCTTC
clone_size: NA; j_call: TRBJ1-2; v_call: TRBV19; cdr3_length: 12; d_call: TRBD1; cdr3_aa: CASMTGNYGYTF; cdr3_nt: TGTGCCAGTATGACAGGGAACTATGGCTACACCTTC
clone_size: NA; j_call: TRBJ2-3; v_call: TRBV10-3; cdr3_length: 13; d_call: NA; cdr3_aa: CAISFGEVDTQYF; cdr3_nt: TGTGCCATCAGCTTTGGGGAGGTCGATACGCAGTATTTT
clone_size: NA; j_call: TRBJ1-1; v_call: TRBV5-6; cdr3_length: 15; d_call: NA; cdr3_aa: CASSESSGVGTEAFF; cdr3_nt: TGTGCCAGCAGCGAAAGTTCAGGGGTGGGCACTGAAGCTTTCTTT
clone_size: few; j_call: TRBJ2-2; v_call: TRBV3-1; cdr3_length: 12; d_call: NA; cdr3_aa: CASSSGSGELFF; cdr3_nt: TGTGCCAGCAGCTCCGGCTCCGGGGAGCTGTTTTTT
clone_size: NA; j_call: TRBJ2-3; v_call: TRBV7-9; cdr3_length: 15; d_call: NA; cdr3_aa: CASSLEPPRTDTQYF; cdr3_nt: TGTGCCAGCAGCTTAGAACCTCCCCGCACAGATACGCAGTATTTT
clone_size: few; j_call: TRBJ1-5; v_call: TRBV7-6; cdr3_length: 13; d_call: NA; cdr3_aa: CASSSYGGQPQHF; cdr3_nt: TGTGCCAGCAGCTCCTATGGGGGGCAGCCCCAGCATTTT
clone_size: NA; j_call: TRBJ1-2; v_call: TRBV4-2; cdr3_length: 13; d_call: NA; cdr3_aa: CASSQGGDNGYTF; cdr3_nt: TGTGCCAGCAGCCAAGGTGGAGACAATGGCTACACCTTC
clone_size: few; j_call: TRBJ2-1; v_call: TRBV29-1; cdr3_length: 12; d_call: NA; cdr3_aa: CSASGGTNEQFF; cdr3_nt: TGCAGCGCGTCCGGGGGCACGAATGAGCAGTTCTTC
clone_size: NA; j_call: TRBJ2-5; v_call: TRBV20-1; cdr3_length: 13; d_call: NA; cdr3_aa: CSARGARQETQYF; cdr3_nt: TGCAGTGCTAGAGGGGCCCGCCAAGAGACCCAGTACTTC
clone_size: NA; j_call: TRBJ2-7; v_call: TRBV20-1; cdr3_length: 12; d_call: NA; cdr3_aa: CSAISGSYEQYF; cdr3_nt: TGCAGTGCTATTTCGGGAAGCTACGAGCAGTACTTC
clone_size: few; j_call: TRBJ2-1; v_call: TRBV27; cdr3_length: 13; d_call: NA; cdr3_aa: CASSFFGDNEQFF; cdr3_nt: TGTGCCAGCAGTTTTTTTGGAGACAATGAGCAGTTCTTC
clone_size: few; j_call: TRBJ2-5; v_call: TRBV27; cdr3_length: 16; d_call: TRBD2; cdr3_aa: CASSFVASGEGRTQYF; cdr3_nt: TGTGCCAGCAGTTTCGTCGCTAGCGGGGAAGGAAGGACCCAGTACTTC
clone_size: few; j_call: TRBJ1-5; v_call: TRBV18; cdr3_length: 15; d_call: NA; cdr3_aa: CASSPLKGTDQPQHF; cdr3_nt: TGTGCCAGCTCACCACTGAAGGGGACCGACCAGCCCCAGCATTTT
clone_size: few; j_call: TRBJ2-3; v_call: TRBV7-9; cdr3_length: 17; d_call: NA; cdr3_aa: CASSLDHRLFGTDTQYF; cdr3_nt: TGTGCCAGCAGCTTAGATCACCGACTATTTGGCACAGATACGCAGTATTTT
clone_size: NA; j_call: TRBJ1-1; v_call: TRBV7-2; cdr3_length: 16; d_call: TRBD1; cdr3_aa: CASSRAGQGTFGEAFF; cdr3_nt: TGTGCCAGCAGCCGAGCCGGACAGGGAACTTTCGGTGAAGCTTTCTTT
clone_size: many; j_call: TRBJ2-5; v_call: TRBV7-2; cdr3_length: 14; d_call: NA; cdr3_aa: CASSSGGGRETQYF; cdr3_nt: TGTGCCAGCAGCAGCGGCGGGGGCCGGGAGACCCAGTACTTC
clone_size: once; j_call: TRBJ2-1; v_call: TRBV6-5; cdr3_length: 15; d_call: NA; cdr3_aa: CASSHDLLSYNEQFF; cdr3_nt: TGTGCCAGCAGTCACGATCTCCTCTCCTACAATGAGCAGTTCTTC
clone_size: NA; j_call: TRBJ1-2; v_call: TRBV12-3/TRBV12-4; cdr3_length: 15; d_call: NA; cdr3_aa: CASTPGYPNWYGYTF; cdr3_nt: TGTGCCAGCACCCCGGGCTACCCGAATTGGTATGGCTACACCTTC
clone_size: NA; j_call: TRBJ1-2; v_call: TRBV6-2/TRBV6-3; cdr3_length: 14; d_call: NA; cdr3_aa: CASRTGDINYGYTF; cdr3_nt: TGTGCCAGCAGGACCGGGGACATTAACTATGGCTACACCTTC
clone_size: NA; j_call: TRBJ2-7; v_call: TRBV2; cdr3_length: 14; d_call: TRBD2; cdr3_aa: CASSESAGGYEQYF; cdr3_nt: TGTGCCAGCAGTGAATCAGCGGGAGGGTACGAGCAGTACTTC
clone_size: NA; j_call: TRBJ2-7; v_call: TRBV5-1; cdr3_length: 14; d_call: NA; cdr3_aa: CASSDTTATYEQYF; cdr3_nt: TGCGCCAGCAGCGACACGACAGCTACCTACGAGCAGTACTTC